This TCR beta chain was obtained from a study of CD8+ T cells in alopecia areata (dated by TCRdb to the late 2010s). In the study overall: The treated patients took part in an open-label pilot trial in which moderate-to-severe alopecia areata was treated with oral tofacitinib at 5 to 10 mg twice daily. The study used high-throughput TCRbeta sequencing to examine T cell clonal expansion in alopecia areata, in both the C3H/HeJ mouse model and human patients. Biopsies were taken from tofacitinib-treated patients at baseline and at 4 and 24 weeks of treatment, and a later scalp biopsy was taken in several of the tofacitinib-treated patients. On the human side, TCRbeta sequencing was run on scalp tissue and on sorted CD4+ and CD8+ peripheral blood T cells from healthy controls and from alopecia areata patients with either patchy or totalis/universalis disease. Scalp clonality was compared across normal scalp (n=4), patchy alopecia areata scalp (n=8), and alopecia totalis/universalis scalp (n=8). RNA was extracted with the PAXgene miRNA kit for fixed scalp, the miRNeasy kit for PBMCs, and the RNeasy kit for mouse skin. For the treated patients, the SALT score, which quantifies what percentage of scalp surface area is affected, served as the measure of disease severity. Tofacitinib was administered for 6 to 18 months, and 6 months of follow-up off drug were then conducted to assess delayed response and recurrence. immunoSEQ multiplex PCR using 35 Vbeta forward primers and 13 Jbeta reverse primers was used to amplify TCRbeta CDR3 regions. What the research found in general, with its limitations: Unlike mouse skin, where gammadelta T cells dominate, normal human skin contains resident alphabeta T cells that get sequenced too, which complicates analysis of the scalp TCR repertoire. Many expanded lesional clones persisted in scalp and blood during tofacitinib treatment, which may partly explain relapse after stopping treatment. Scalp clonality and the number of expanded CD8+ clones among the top 100 scalp clones were significantly decreased by tofacitinib. The treated cohort was small, with a single nonresponder, so links between baseline CD8+ expansion and response need larger studies. TCR sequences shared between patients were less clear than in mice, possibly partly because of HLA diversity in the patient population. Higher clonality and more expanded CD8+ clones were observed in lesional scalp than in normal scalp, particularly in alopecia totalis/universalis, a finding suggestive of antigenic drive.

The sample's time point label, decoded: more than three weeks on oral tofacitinib. Read against the paper, the sample's treatment or condition label means: oral pan-JAK inhibitor, 5-10 mg twice daily. Lesional scalp punch biopsies and peripheral blood were obtained from alopecia areata patients. PBMCs were separated by density centrifugation and stained for CD3, CD4 and CD8, after which CD4+ and CD8+ T cells were sorted on a FACSAria. Library prep was done by the immunoSEQ multiplex PCR assay. RNA was extracted from all samples and reverse transcribed into cDNA, which served as template for TCR sequencing. SuperScript III was used to make first-strand cDNA, primed with a 2:1 mix of oligo-dT and random hexamers. Amplification bias was assessed with a synthetic immune receptor repertoire, and residual bias was removed computationally. In the source study's methods: Raw reads were preprocessed to remove errors, and CDR3 was defined by IMGT conventions from the conserved cysteine to phenylalanine. To get clonality, Shannon entropy was normalized by log2 of the number of productive unique TCRs and the result was subtracted from 1. Whether each scalp clone was CD4 or CD8 was inferred by checking scalp TCRbeta sequences against the CD4 and CD8 repertoires from sorted blood. What TCRdb holds here is the immuneACCESS table cut down to in-frame rearrangements. Part of the clones is not present; checked against another copy, under half of the missing clones reflect an unresolved V gene, and the others are unexplained. The D gene and trimming were derived from the DNA, and the V and J assignments and clone size from that table. This sample holds about 160,000 clones; about three fifths were observed only once. The ten biggest clones cover roughly 0.91% of the sample.

Note on this clone: There is no known antigen for this receptor. No base-level quality is on record; no much larger clone is a single base apart.

The trim is 1 base for V and 1 base for J, with a gap of 11 bases between the germline ends. Counted from cysteine to phenylalanine, this CDR3 has 15 amino acids. The CDR3 DNA has 45 bases and is translated from base 1. The germline V gene (reference sequence) gives CDR1 as GTSNPN and CDR2 as SVGIG. The sequencing used CD4+ T cells sorted from blood, collected at week 4, from a patient treated with tofacitinib. The TCR sequence derives from a human donor with alopecia areata. The chain couples TRBV30 to TRBJ1-5; no D gene call is confident. The CDR3 is CAWSGPSLSNQPQHF. The DNA sequence follows: TGTGCCTGGAGTGGACCTTCTTTAAGCAATCAGCCCCAGCATTTT.